What follows are 28 T cell receptor beta chains derived from one specimen sequenced in a study of T cells in Graves' hyperthyroidism and ophthalmopathy. TCR beta CDR3 regions were amplified from RNA. Carried out on the TCR CDR3, a first-round RT-PCR used the HTBI primer set. TCRdb reanalysed the multiplex PCR reads using MiXCR and keeps one entry per CDR3 protein. The repertoire holds hundreds of thousands of distinct CDR3 sequences, with around 17% as singletons. Input material: blood. The receptor set was obtained from a woman aged 18 to 35 with Graves' hyperthyroidism.

The chain has TRBV20-1 and TRBJ2-5, with D perhaps given as TRBD1 or TRBD2 (5 bases each). Germline V gene data show CDR1 as DFQATT and CDR2 as SNEGSKA (reference sequence). The CDR3 covers 15 residues. The V end lost 0 bases, the J end lost 3 bases, and 14 bases lay between the germline ends. Here the CDR3 DNA reads TGCAGTGCTAGAGATGGGGGTTTCCTCGAAGAGACCCAGTACTTC. Translated: CSARDGGFLEETQYF.

This clonotype came up many times. The chain has TRBV27 and TRBJ2-5; 8 nucleotides match TRBD2. Germline lookup yields CDR1 MNHEY and CDR2 SMNVEV (reference sequence). The CDR3 totals 16 residues. V dropped 6 bases and J dropped 5; count of bases not matched to a gene: 14. CDR3 amino acids: CASSSPRVAGLETQYF. The CDR3 DNA follows: TGTGCCAGCAGCTCCCCCCGGGTAGCGGGGTTGGAGACCCAGTACTTC.

The rearrangement uses TRBV20-1 and TRBJ2-5, with D perhaps TRBD2 (7 bases). The germline CDR1 and CDR2 sequences are DFQATT and SNEGSKA (reference sequence). With 3 bases removed from V and 5 bases from J, the gap between germline ends came to 16 bases. CDR3 size: 14 residues. In nucleotides, the CDR3 is TGCAGTGCTAGCGCGGGGGCCCTCGGGGAGACCCAGTACTTC. Amino acid sequence: CSASAGALGETQYF.

This clonotype was seen at least ten times. The chain has TRBV7-9 and TRBJ2-7; no firm D call. Trimming took off 4 bases at V and 2 bases at J, with 12 bases between the two ends. The CDR3 runs 14 residues. Germline CDR1 SEHNR, CDR2 FQNEAQ (reference sequence). The CDR3 reads CASSSSGRTYEQYF. The CDR3 DNA sequence: TGTGCCAGCAGCTCTTCCGGGCGGACCTACGAGCAGTACTTC.

In this sample, this clonotype turned up a few times. The chain carries TRBV4-3 and TRBJ2-3; D remains ambiguous. Trimming removed 2 bases at V and 2 bases at J, with 8 bases between. Germline V lookup: CDR1 LGHNA, CDR2 YSLEER. The CDR3 sequence is 14 residues long. CDR3 loop: CASSQKSFTDTQYF. The CDR3 DNA follows: TGCGCCAGCAGCCAAAAGTCCTTCACAGATACGCAGTATTTT.

This clonotype has only a few counts. The chain combines TRBV28 with TRBJ2-7; 9 bases line up with TRBD2. The V segment lost 6 bases and the J segment 7 bases; nucleotides outside the gene matches: 7. In germline, CDR1 is MDHEN, CDR2 SYDVKM. CDR3 length equals 13 residues. CDR3 bases: TGTGCCAGCAGCTATAGCGGGAGAGGTGAGCAGTACTTC. Residues: CASSYSGRGEQYF.

The CDR3 region is CSARDGPGEQYF. For the CDR3, the DNA is TGCAGTGCTAGAGATGGTCCGGGTGAGCAGTACTTC. The chain combines TRBV20-1 with TRBJ2-7; D ambiguous. Trimming removed 0 bases from V and 7 bases from J, with 10 bases in between. Germline V gene lookup returns CDR1 DFQATT and CDR2 SNEGSKA (reference sequence). This CDR3 comprises 12 residues.

The gene calls are TRBV5-1 and TRBJ2-7; 7 bases line up with TRBD1. The CDR3 contains 14 residues. Germline-derived CDR1 and CDR2 are SGHRS and YFSETQ. The ends lost 4 bases at V and 5 bases at J; junction bases unmatched: 9. CDR3 amino acids: CASSPGDRRNEQYF. The CDR3 DNA is TGCGCCAGCAGCCCTGGGGACAGACGGAACGAGCAGTACTTC.

This clonotype appeared many times. This sequence joins TRBV2 and TRBJ2-7; D is unresolved. CDR1 is SNHLY and CDR2 is FYNNEI in the germline V gene. The CDR3 sequence is 13 residues long. V lost 7 bases and J 0 bases, leaving 10 bases between the germline ends. Here the CDR3 reads CASTRRDSYEQYF. CDR3 DNA: TGTGCCAGCACTCGTCGAGACTCCTACGAGCAGTACTTC.

There are a few counts of this clonotype. The gene calls are TRBV4-3 and TRBJ2-3; TRBD2 matches 12 bases. Trimming at V came to 4 bases and at J to 8 bases, leaving 13 bases not matched to a gene. The CDR3 totals 17 residues. From germline, CDR1 is LGHNA and CDR2 YSLEER. CDR3 nucleotide sequence: TGCGCCAGCAGCCGGTCCCCGGGGACTAGCGGGCCTGTTACGCAGTATTTT. This translates into CASSRSPGTSGPVTQYF.

The CDR3: CASSLIRTNIQYF. The CDR3 region has the DNA TGTGCCAGCAGCTTAATACGGACAAACATTCAGTACTTC. The chain uses TRBV7-2 and TRBJ2-4; D remains ambiguous. V was clipped by 2 bases and J by 6 bases, with 8 bases between them. Germline CDR1 reads SGHTA; CDR2 reads FQGNSA. This CDR3 has 13 amino acids. Complete variable domain (other parts from reference TRBV7-2 and TRBJ2-4): GAGVSQSPSNKVTEKGKDVELRCDPISGHTALYWYRQSLGQGLEFLIYFQGNSAPDKSGLPSDRFSAERTGGSVSTLTIQRTQQEDSAVYLCASSLIRTNIQYFGAGTRLSVL.

This clonotype has ten or more counts. This chain uses TRBV20-1 with TRBJ2-1; a possible D gene is TRBD2 (6 bases). The CDR3 is 16 amino acids. Deletions cut 1 base from V and 8 bases from J, with 21 bases between. The V gene's germline CDR1 is DFQATT and CDR2 SNEGSKA (reference sequence). CDR3 in DNA: TGCAGTGCTAGAGGGGGCTCGGGAGCATTCTTCGATGAGCAGTTCTTC. Its protein product is CSARGGSGAFFDEQFF.

This clonotype was counted many times. The chain joins TRBV7-9 to TRBJ1-2; TRBD1 might be the D (5 bases). This CDR3 is 16 amino acids long. CDR1 is SEHNR, CDR2 FQNEAQ, per germline (reference sequence). Trimming pared 9 bases from V and 1 base from J, leaving 21 bases between. CDR3: CASRTKGTDGNYGYTF. As DNA, the CDR3 is TGTGCCAGTAGGACTAAAGGGACCGATGGTAACTATGGCTACACCTTC.

This clonotype was seen ten or more times. The chain joins TRBV6-1 to TRBJ2-7, with 10 bases identical to TRBD1. The germline gives CDR1 MNHNS, CDR2 SASEGT. Trimming took 7 bases from V and 4 from J; bases not matched to a gene: 7. The CDR3 has 14 residues. The CDR3 DNA reads TGTGCCAGCAATCCGAGACAGGGGGCTTACGAGCAGTACTTC. Residues: CASNPRQGAYEQYF.

This clonotype was seen a handful of times. V and J are TRBV28 and TRBJ2-2; D may correspond to TRBD1 or TRBD2 (5 bases each). Germline V lookup: CDR1 MDHEN, CDR2 SYDVKM. V was trimmed by 8 bases and J by 6 bases, leaving 19 bases between them. This CDR3 spans 15 amino acids. For the CDR3, the DNA is TGTGCCAGCGGGGCCACTAGGATTGACTCCGGGGAGCTGTTTTTT. Protein: CASGATRIDSGELFF.

This clonotype was seen a handful of times. The J gene is TRBJ1-2, the V gene TRBV6-9; no firm D call. Per germline, CDR1 MNHGY and CDR2 SVAAGI. The V gene lost 3 bases and the J gene lost 2 bases, with 10 bases spanning the gap. The CDR3 length is 14 residues. The CDR3 sequence: CASSYLKANYGYTF. CDR3 DNA sequence: TGTGCCAGCAGTTACTTGAAGGCCAACTATGGCTACACCTTC.

V and J are TRBV10-3 and TRBJ2-1; 7 bases are shared with TRBD1. The junction had 3 bases not matched to a gene; V was cut back by 3 bases and J by 1 base. Germline V lookup: CDR1 ENHRY, CDR2 SYGVKD. The CDR3 is 15 residues long. DNA for the CDR3: TGTGCCATCAGTGACGGGACAGATTCCTACAATGAGCAGTTCTTC. This encodes CAISDGTDSYNEQFF.

The chain recombines TRBV7-2 with TRBJ2-7; 10 nucleotides match TRBD2. J was trimmed by 4 bases and V by 5 bases; bases with no gene match: 5. CDR1 and CDR2 from the germline V gene are SGHTA and FQGNSA. This CDR3 is built from 14 residues. The CDR3 loop is CASSGSGRGYEQYF. DNA for the CDR3: TGTGCCAGCAGCGGGAGCGGGAGGGGGTACGAGCAGTACTTC. Supplemented by reference TRBV7-2 and TRBJ2-7, the full variable domain reads GAGVSQSPSNKVTEKGKDVELRCDPISGHTALYWYRQSLGQGLEFLIYFQGNSAPDKSGLPSDRFSAERTGGSVSTLTIQRTQQEDSAVYLCASSGSGRGYEQYFGPGTRLTVT.

The chain is built from TRBV6-2 or TRBV6-3 and TRBJ1-6; no firm D call. The CDR3 consists of 15 residues. The germline gives CDR1 MNHEY, CDR2 SVGEGT. The V gene lost 2 bases and the J gene lost 5 bases, with 10 bases spanning the gap. The CDR3 DNA reads TGTGCCAGCAGTTACGGTTGGGAGAATAATTCACCCCTCCACTTT. Protein: CASSYGWENNSPLHF.

The table lists this clonotype with a few counts. This chain connects TRBV12-3 or TRBV12-4 to TRBJ2-7; 12 bases align to TRBD2. J was trimmed by 2 bases and V by 6 bases; bases with no gene match: 5. This CDR3 region has 15 residues. The CDR3 DNA is TGTGCCAGCAGCTACCGACTAGCGGGAGCCTACGAGCAGTACTTC. Protein: CASSYRLAGAYEQYF.

This clonotype was recorded many times. This sequence joins TRBV3-1 and TRBJ2-1; TRBD1 or TRBD2 may be the D gene (5 bases each). This CDR3 region has 13 residues. Between the trimmed V and J ends, which lost 6 bases and 6 bases, there was a span of 12 bases. Germline V gene data show CDR1 as LGHDT and CDR2 as YNNKEL (reference sequence). The CDR3, as DNA: TGTGCCAGCAGTGGGACCCCCGTCAATGAGCAGTTCTTC. This codes for CASSGTPVNEQFF.

This clonotype was counted at least ten times. The rearrangement joins TRBV11-3 to TRBJ1-1; D is possibly TRBD1 (6 bases). Germline assignment: CDR1 SGHNT and CDR2 YENEEA. Trimming pared 2 bases from V and 0 bases from J, leaving 13 bases between. This CDR3 spans 16 amino acids. In nucleotides, the CDR3 is TGTGCCAGCAGCTTAAACACAGGGATTATGAACACTGAAGCTTTCTTT. Translating gives CASSLNTGIMNTEAFF.

This clonotype was seen a handful of times. The chain has TRBV15 and TRBJ1-5; D is unresolved. Deletions cut 2 bases from V and 0 bases from J, with 14 bases between. Germline V CDR1 and CDR2: LNHNV, YYDKDF (reference sequence). The length of the CDR3 is 17 residues. Written as DNA, the CDR3 is TGTGCCACCAGCAGACTTGATGGCGCATATAGCAATCAGCCCCAGCATTTT. This encodes CATSRLDGAYSNQPQHF.

The sample holds a few counts of this clonotype. This chain uses TRBV10-1 with TRBJ2-1; possibly TRBD1 or TRBD2 for D (6 bases each). The germline V and J ends were trimmed by 6 bases and 3 bases, with 15 bases remaining between them. CDR3 length: 15 amino acids. CDR1 is WNHNN, CDR2 SYGVQD, per germline (reference sequence). CDR3 protein: CASRPNGGYYNEQFF. DNA for the CDR3: TGCGCCAGCAGGCCCAACGGGGGCTACTACAATGAGCAGTTCTTC.

The chain carries TRBV18 and TRBJ2-5, with D possibly matching TRBD1 (5 bases). The CDR3 runs 14 residues. Germline-derived CDR1 and CDR2 are KGHSH and LQKENI. Trimming cost V 3 bases and J 1 base, with 9 bases left between them. CDR3 DNA: TGTGCCAGCTCACCGGGGCGATCCCAAGAGACCCAGTACTTC. Translation gives CASSPGRSQETQYF.

This clonotype was counted many times. In DNA, the CDR3 is TGCGCCAGCAGTAGGGACAGGAAGAATTATGGCTACACCTTC. It encodes CASSRDRKNYGYTF. The V call is TRBV5-1, the J call TRBJ1-2; 8 nucleotides agree with TRBD1. CDR1 and CDR2 from the germline V gene are SGHRS and YFSETQ. This CDR3 has 14 residues. V lost 5 bases to trimming and J lost 5 bases; unmatched junction nucleotides: 8.

The chain links TRBV20-1 to TRBJ1-1; weak D call: TRBD1 (5 bases). CDR1 is DFQATT and CDR2 is SNEGSKA in the germline V gene (reference sequence). Trimming removed 6 bases at V and 5 bases at J, with 10 bases between. The CDR3 is 11 residues long. The CDR3 here is CSADSITEAFF. CDR3 sequence (DNA): TGCAGTGCCGACAGTATAACTGAAGCTTTCTTT.

This clonotype showed up just a few times. A much bigger clone sits one base away, suggesting this may be a read error. It is likely a read error, because the conserved phenylalanine at the end of the CDR3 is missing. V is TRBV24-1 and J is TRBJ2-7; possible D gene TRBD1, 6 bases. Germline V CDR1 and CDR2: KGHDR, SFDVKD. The V gene lost 4 bases and the J gene lost 7 bases, with 16 bases spanning the gap. The CDR3 runs 14 residues. CDR3: CATSEAWDTPEQYL. Here the CDR3 DNA reads TGTGCCACCAGTGAGGCGTGGGACACCCCAGAGCAGTACCTC.